Listed below are T cell receptor beta chains from one sample, sequenced in a study of spatial heterogeneity in lung cancer. In TCRdb, the 5' RACE reads were re-called with MiXCR into one record per CDR3 protein. The table shows tens of thousands of distinct CDR3 sequences, with around 7.2% occurring only once. The input for sequencing was PBMCs, taken at surgery. The receptors were gathered from a male donor with early-stage non-small cell lung cancer. The CDR3 runs from the conserved cysteine through the conserved F or W. D genes are given only for firm matches. Expanded clones are given a class, and other clones once, few, many or no size at all.

>many|-|TRBV20-1|TRBJ1-1
TGCAGTGCTAGAGACCTAAGGGACATAAGAACAGTAGGCACTGAAGCTTTCTTT
CSARDLRDIRTVGTEAFF
>few|TRBD1|TRBV20-1|TRBJ2-7
TGCAGTGCTCAAGGACAGGGAAACTACGAGCAGTACTTC
CSAQGQGNYEQYF
>many|TRBD1|TRBV20-1|TRBJ1-2
TGCAGTGCTATTCCTGGCGACAGGGTTATTCCGGGGAACTATGGCTACACCTTC
CSAIPGDRVIPGNYGYTF
>many|-|TRBV10-3|TRBJ2-3
TGTGCCATCAGCCTGACAGCCCGCACAGATACGCAGTATTTT
CAISLTARTDTQYF
>few|-|TRBV5-1|TRBJ1-1
TGCGCCAGCAGCTGGGTTCGGGGGTCCAACACTGAAGCTTTCTTT
CASSWVRGSNTEAFF
>-|-|TRBV12-3/TRBV12-4|TRBJ1-1
TGTGCCAGCAGTTTAACTCCAGGTACGAACACTGAAGCTTTCTTT
CASSLTPGTNTEAFF
>few|-|TRBV24-1|TRBJ2-1
TGTGCCACCAGTGATGCCCGGACGGACGAGCAGTTCTTC
CATSDARTDEQFF
>-|TRBD2|TRBV20-1|TRBJ2-3
TGCAGTGCTACGGAACCCACGGGACTAGGAAGAACAGATACGCAGTATTTT
CSATEPTGLGRTDTQYF
>-|TRBD2|TRBV28|TRBJ2-7
TGTGCCCATGCCAGCGGGGGGGTGCACGAGCAGTACTTC
CAHASGGVHEQYF
>few|-|TRBV7-2|TRBJ2-1
TGTGCCAGCAGCTTCAATGGGGTAGCGATCCTTGAGCAGTTCTTC
CASSFNGVAILEQFF
>many|TRBD2|TRBV12-3/TRBV12-4|TRBJ2-7
TGTGCCAGCAGTTTCGAGGGTAGCGGGGGGTCGAAGACCTACGAGCAGTACTTC
CASSFEGSGGSKTYEQYF
>many|-|TRBV20-1|TRBJ1-6
TGCAGTGCTAGCGTGGGATCTCATTCACCCCTCCACTTT
CSASVGSHSPLHF
>-|TRBD2|TRBV11-2|TRBJ2-3
TGTGCCAGCAGCTTAGGGCGGACTAGCGGGGGCGCAGATACGCAGTATTTT
CASSLGRTSGGADTQYF
>-|-|TRBV20-1|TRBJ1-5
TGCAGTGCTAGAAGAGGGCTTGGCAATCAGCCCCAGCATTTT
CSARRGLGNQPQHF
>-|-|TRBV11-2|TRBJ2-5
TGTGCCAGCAGCTTATTGGGTCAGGTTACCCAAGAGACCCAGTACTTC
CASSLLGQVTQETQYF
>few|-|TRBV12-3/TRBV12-4|TRBJ2-1
TGTGCCAGCAGTCCCAGACTAGAATCAGATGAGCAGTTCTTC
CASSPRLESDEQFF
>many|-|TRBV7-2|TRBJ2-4
TGTGCCAGCAGCCACCTTGGGGTCAAAAACATTCAGTACTTC
CASSHLGVKNIQYF
>many|TRBD2|TRBV10-3|TRBJ2-1
TGTGCCATCAGTGCGGGACTACTCTACAATGAGCAGTTCTTC
CAISAGLLYNEQFF
>few|TRBD1|TRBV15|TRBJ1-2
TGTGCCACCAGCAGACCGGGACAGGGGGCGCAGGGCTACACCTTC
CATSRPGQGAQGYTF
>many|TRBD2|TRBV20-1|TRBJ2-2
TGCAGTGCTATATTTAGCGGGAGGGCTCCCGGGGAGCTGTTTTTT
CSAIFSGRAPGELFF
>many|TRBD1|TRBV24-1|TRBJ2-1
TGTGCCACCAGTGATTGGGACAGGATAAATGAGCAGTTCTTC
CATSDWDRINEQFF
>many|-|TRBV7-9|TRBJ1-6
TGTGCCAGCGTCCCAGGAGGGCACAATAATTCACCCCTCCACTTT
CASVPGGHNNSPLHF
>many|-|TRBV29-1|TRBJ2-1
TGCAGCGTTGATGGTACGGGGGCGAGCTCCTACAATGAGCAGTTCTTC
CSVDGTGASSYNEQFF
>many|-|TRBV11-2|TRBJ1-4
TGTGCCAGCAGCTTAGGGGCAGGCTCGGCCGAAAAACTGTTTTTT
CASSLGAGSAEKLFF
>many|TRBD2|TRBV5-8|TRBJ2-7
TGTGCCAGCAGGATCAGCGGGGCCTACGAGCAGTACTTC
CASRISGAYEQYF
>many|-|TRBV9|TRBJ1-2
TGTGCCAGCAAGACACAGGGAAACTATGGCTACACCTTC
CASKTQGNYGYTF
>-|TRBD1|TRBV11-2|TRBJ1-4
TGTGCCAGCAGCCGCGGACAGGGGAATGAAAAACTGTTTTTT
CASSRGQGNEKLFF
>few|-|TRBV14|TRBJ1-2
TGTGCCAGCAGCCAGCCCCGTGGTACGGGGAACTATGGCTACACCTTC
CASSQPRGTGNYGYTF
>many|-|TRBV20-1|TRBJ1-5
TGCAGTGCTAGAGAGTCAGGTCTGGGACAGCCCCAGCATTTT
CSARESGLGQPQHF